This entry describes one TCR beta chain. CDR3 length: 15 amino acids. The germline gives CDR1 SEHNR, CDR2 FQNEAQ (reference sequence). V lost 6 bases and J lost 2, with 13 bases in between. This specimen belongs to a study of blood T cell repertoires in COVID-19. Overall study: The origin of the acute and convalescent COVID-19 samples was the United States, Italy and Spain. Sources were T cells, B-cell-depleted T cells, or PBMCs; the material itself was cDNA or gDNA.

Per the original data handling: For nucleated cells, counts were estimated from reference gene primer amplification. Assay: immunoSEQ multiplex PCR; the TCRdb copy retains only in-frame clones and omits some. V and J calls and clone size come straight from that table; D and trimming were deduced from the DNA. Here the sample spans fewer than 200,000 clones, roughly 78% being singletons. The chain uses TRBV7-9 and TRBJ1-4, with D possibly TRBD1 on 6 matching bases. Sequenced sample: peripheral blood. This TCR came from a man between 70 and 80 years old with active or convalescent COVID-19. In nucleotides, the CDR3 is TGTGCCAGCAGTCAATACAGGGTGACTAATGAAAAACTGTTTTTT. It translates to CASSQYRVTNEKLFF. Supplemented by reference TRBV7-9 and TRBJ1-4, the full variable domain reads DTGVSQNPRHKITKRGQNVTFRCDPISEHNRLYWYRQTLGQGPEFLTYFQNEAQLEKSRLLSDRFSAERPKGSFSTLEIQRTEQGDSAMYLCASSQYRVTNEKLFFGSGTQLSVL.